The clone carrying this TCR beta chain was recorded many times. This sample was taken from a study of CD8 T cells in ankylosing spondylitis. TCRdb used MiXCR to reprocess the 5' RACE reads, holding one entry per CDR3 protein. The table has 350,000 or so distinct CDR3 sequences, under 14% seen once; the top ten hold about a tenth. CDR1 is SGHRS, CDR2 YFSETQ, per germline. This CDR3 has 13 amino acids. Trimming left V 0 bases short and J 11 bases short, with 12 bases between. The TCR comes from a female donor with ankylosing spondylitis or in good health (not recorded which). The sequencing input was blood, either unsorted or a sorted T cell fraction (not recorded which). The V gene is TRBV5-1, the J gene TRBJ2-1; TRBD1 or TRBD2 may be the D gene (6 bases each). The CDR3 DNA sequence: TGCGCCAGCAGCTTGGATCTGGGGGGCCAGCAGTTCTTC. Protein product: CASSLDLGGQQFF.